Following are 13 T cell receptor beta chains from one sample sequenced in a study of cytomegalovirus exposure and HLA in healthy donors. Primers included in the PCR were 60 Vbeta and 13 Jbeta primers. The method was immunoSEQ multiplex PCR; TCRdb's version includes in-frame clones alone and lacks a portion of them. Here the sample spans approximately 250,000 clones, 78% being singletons. Sequenced: PBMCs. All receptors come from a boy aged 10-17 years in good health and CMV-seronegative.

The V and J genes are TRBV9 and TRBJ2-3; 12 nucleotides align to TRBD2. There are 16 residues in the CDR3. CDR1 is SGDLS and CDR2 is YYNGEE in the germline V gene. V lost 1 base to trimming and J lost 3 bases; unmatched junction nucleotides: 3. CDR3 loop: CASSVRTSGATDTQYF. The CDR3 bases are TGTGCCAGCAGCGTAAGGACTAGCGGGGCGACAGATACGCAGTATTTT.

The rearrangement uses TRBV7-2 and TRBJ2-7; D is possibly TRBD1 (5 bases). Germline assignment: CDR1 SGHTA and CDR2 FQGNSA. Trimming took off 1 base at V and 3 bases at J, with 19 bases between the two ends. CDR3 size: 17 residues. CDR3 nucleotide sequence: TGTGCCAGCAGCTTAGGGCAGGGTGGACCCAGGGTCTACGAGCAGTACTTC. Translation gives CASSLGQGGPRVYEQYF.

This clone was recorded once. V gene TRBV11-2 combines with J gene TRBJ2-4; D ambiguous. V was cut by 4 bases and J by 5 bases, with 3 bases left in between. This CDR3 has 11 residues. Germline V gives CDR1 SGHAT, CDR2 FQNNGV. CDR3 bases: TGTGCCAGCAGCTCAGAAAACATTCAGTACTTC. Protein product: CASSSENIQYF.

This rearrangement joins TRBV6-1 to TRBJ1-2; a possible D gene is TRBD1 (5 bases). The CDR3 totals 14 residues. Per germline, CDR1 MNHNS and CDR2 SASEGT. V was shortened by 6 bases and J by 6 bases, with 17 bases between the two germline ends. CDR3 nucleotide sequence: TGTGCCAGCAGGCCCTCCAGGGTTTATGATGGCTACACCTTC. Translation gives CASRPSRVYDGYTF.

The gene calls are TRBV5-1 and TRBJ2-5; TRBD2 matches at 8 bases. J gave up 5 bases and V 0 bases, and 12 bases lay outside the gene matches. This CDR3 spans 17 amino acids. Germline V gene data show CDR1 as SGHRS and CDR2 as YFSETQ. CDR3 loop: CASSLGTLTREGETQYF. Written as DNA, the CDR3 is TGCGCCAGCAGCTTGGGAACCCTTACCCGGGAGGGGGAGACCCAGTACTTC.

This clone has only one observation. The chain is built from TRBV6-6 and TRBJ1-3; D unresolved. CDR1 is MNHNY, CDR2 SVGAGI, per germline (reference sequence). The CDR3 spans 14 residues. Trimming took off 6 bases at V and 4 bases at J, with 13 bases between the two ends. This CDR3 reads CASSSISQGNTIYF. CDR3 DNA sequence: TGTGCCAGCAGCTCGATAAGTCAGGGAAACACCATATATTTT.

Only a few counts were recorded for this clone. Distinct nucleotide sequences in the sample also encode this CDR3. The chain carries TRBV5-4 and TRBJ2-1; D not certain. CDR3 length: 15 amino acids. V was cut by 0 bases and J by 0 bases, with 7 bases left in between. Germline V gene lookup returns CDR1 SGHNT and CDR2 YYREEE (reference sequence). Written as DNA, the CDR3 is TGTGCCAGCAGCTTGGACCCGAGCTCCTACAATGAGCAGTTCTTC. It is translated as CASSLDPSSYNEQFF.

This clone was seen just once. This chain uses TRBV5-4 with TRBJ1-2, with no clear D. The CDR3 spans 13 residues. Trimming took off 0 bases at V and 4 bases at J, with 7 bases between the two ends. The germline CDR1 and CDR2 sequences are SGHNT and YYREEE (reference sequence). CDR3 region: CASSLAVTYGYTF. Here the CDR3 DNA reads TGTGCCAGCAGCTTGGCAGTCACCTATGGCTACACCTTC.

The chain has TRBV7-2 and TRBJ1-1, with 7 nucleotides matching TRBD1. Losses at the gene ends were 8 bases for V and 1 base for J; bases not matched to a gene: 4. The CDR3 loop spans 13 amino acids. Germline CDR1 is SGHTA and CDR2 is FQGNSA. CDR3 DNA: TGTGCCAGCGCAGGGGGGCCGAACACTGAAGCTTTCTTT. Translation gives CASAGGPNTEAFF.

The chain has TRBV7-9 and TRBJ2-7, with unresolved D. The CDR3 is 16 amino acids. CDR1 and CDR2 from the germline V gene are SEHNR and FQNEAQ (reference sequence). The V gene lost 2 bases and the J gene lost 4 bases, with 18 bases spanning the gap. The CDR3: CASSLTGPHHTYEQYF. CDR3 DNA: TGTGCCAGCAGCTTAACTGGGCCCCACCACACTTACGAGCAGTACTTC.

This clone occurred once. One junction end does not reproduce the germline sequence, and a read error may be involved. CDR3 sequence: CASGGGGYGYPF. The CDR3 DNA reads as TGTGCCAGTGGGGGGGGAGGATATGGCTACCCCTTC. The chain carries TRBV19 and TRBJ1-2; maybe TRBD1 (5 bases). The CDR3 totals 12 residues. Germline V lookup: CDR1 LNHDA, CDR2 SQIVND (reference sequence).

The chain links TRBV6-4 to TRBJ2-7, with TRBD1 as a possible D gene (7 bases). CDR3 length equals 13 residues. V shed 5 bases and J shed 3 bases, with 11 bases lying between them. Germline V gene sequence: CDR1 MRHNA, CDR2 SNTAGT. CDR3 sequence: CASSSQGGYEQYF. For the CDR3, the DNA is TGTGCCAGCAGTTCCCAGGGGGGCTACGAGCAGTACTTC.

The V gene is TRBV6-5, the J gene TRBJ1-4, with 7 bases that match TRBD1. Germline V gene data show CDR1 as MNHEY and CDR2 as SVGAGI. The J segment lost 7 bases and the V segment lost 5 bases, leaving 4 bases of the junction unmatched. The CDR3 totals 13 residues. DNA of the CDR3: TGTGCCAGCAGTGAAGCAGGGGGTGAAAAACTGTTTTTT. It yields the protein CASSEAGGEKLFF.